This TCR beta chain was sequenced in a study of T cells in women clearing cervical HPV infection. On the study more broadly: HLA type stays a possible confounder, typing being limited.

Sequenced by immunoSEQ multiplex PCR; TCRdb stores in-frame clones only, minus some. The sample table sets out some 39,000 clones. Between the trimmed V and J ends, which lost 3 bases and 4 bases, there was a span of 11 bases. Germline values: CDR1 SGHNT, CDR2 YYREEE (reference sequence). The CDR3 loop spans 14 amino acids. About this clone itself: The read ends 3 residues shy of where the CDR3 ends; the end is completed using the germline J gene.

The sample consisted of blood buffy coat. The sequence derives from a woman between 18 and 69 years old with a cervical HPV16 infection that either progressed to CIN3+ or cleared (not recorded which). V usage is TRBV5-4 and J usage is TRBJ2-1; D not resolved. CDR3 amino acids: CASSSSTGYNEQFF. The sequenced part of the CDR3 DNA is TGTGCCAGCAGCTCTTCGACCGGGTACAATGAG.